This entry is about one T cell receptor (beta chain). This specimen belongs to a study of blood T cell repertoires in COVID-19. Looking at the study overall: Sites in the United States, Italy and Spain provided acute and convalescent COVID-19 samples.

Sequencing was performed with immunoSEQ multiplex PCR; in TCRdb, only in-frame clones are kept and a portion is missing. The repertoire consists of 250,000 or so clones, with 70% to 90% occurring once and the leading ten covering just under 6.5%. Germline V lookup: CDR1 SGHDT, CDR2 YYEEEE. V gave up 0 bases and J gave up 3 bases, with 4 bases separating them. There are 12 residues in the CDR3. This receptor was obtained from a woman aged 55-75 years with active or convalescent COVID-19. The chain has TRBV5-6 and TRBJ2-7; D is unclear. Sample: peripheral blood. CDR3 amino acids: CASSLANYEQYF. CDR3 bases: TGTGCCAGCAGCTTGGCCAACTACGAGCAGTACTTC.